Listed here are 25 T cell receptor beta chains from one sample, sequenced in a study of Tregs in tolerant kidney transplant recipients. The assay was immunoSEQ multiplex PCR, and TCRdb's table has in-frame clones only and misses some. This table has around 120,000 clones, roughly 93% appearing once. Material for sequencing was CD4+ T cells from blood. These TCRs come from a human donor in good health.

The rearrangement joins TRBV11-2 to TRBJ2-1; TRBD2 might be the D (7 bases). Germline lookup yields CDR1 SGHAT and CDR2 FQNNGV. V lost 5 bases, J lost 2 bases, and 16 bases lay in between. The CDR3 is 16 residues long. CDR3 sequence: CASSLGGPTTYNEQFF. The CDR3 DNA is TGTGCCAGCAGCCTGGGGGGGCCCACGACCTACAATGAGCAGTTCTTC.

The chain is built from TRBV10-2 and TRBJ2-3; 9 positions agree with TRBD2. Per the germline V gene, CDR1 is WSHSY and CDR2 is SAAADI. The V gene end was trimmed by 2 bases and the J gene end by 2 bases; junction bases not matched to a gene: 2. The CDR3 sequence is 15 residues long. The CDR3 nucleotides read TGCGCCAGCAGTGAGCAGCGGGGGGCCACAGATACGCAGTATTTT. Amino acids: CASSEQRGATDTQYF.

As regards this clone: Compared with germline, one end of the junction differs, possibly owing to a read error. V and J are TRBV18 and TRBJ2-3; 7 bases agree with TRBD1. This CDR3 region has 11 residues. Germline loops: CDR1 KGHSH, CDR2 LQKENI. Written as DNA, the CDR3 is TGTGCCAGCTCACTCGACAGGGCAGAGATTTTT. This encodes CASSLDRAEIF.

This chain connects TRBV5-1 to TRBJ2-2; D gene unclear. The CDR3 covers 15 residues. The ends were cut back, 0 bases at V and 5 bases at J, with 11 bases in the middle. Germline loops: CDR1 SGHRS, CDR2 YFSETQ. CDR3 DNA: TGCGCCAGCAGCTTGGGGGGAAGAGGTACCGGGGAGCTGTTTTTT. Translating it yields CASSLGGRGTGELFF.

The genes are TRBV5-1 and TRBJ1-1; 10 bases map to TRBD1. The trim removed 3 bases at V and 5 bases at J, leaving 7 bases unmatched. CDR1 is SGHRS and CDR2 is YFSETQ in the germline V gene. The CDR3 extends over 15 amino acids. The CDR3 loop reads CASSSLDRGRTEAFF. The CDR3, as DNA: TGCGCCAGCAGCTCCTTGGACAGGGGGAGGACTGAAGCTTTCTTT.

The chain carries TRBV4-1 and TRBJ2-7; D is undetermined. The CDR3 is 15 amino acids. The V and J ends lost 2 bases and 3 bases respectively, with 14 bases between them. CDR1 is MGHRA, CDR2 YSYEKL, per germline. The CDR3 DNA is TGCGCCAGCAGCCAAATTGTACTCCCAGACTACGAGCAGTACTTC. Translation: CASSQIVLPDYEQYF.

V is TRBV4-1 and J is TRBJ2-3; D ambiguous. This CDR3 comprises 14 residues. Germline V lookup: CDR1 MGHRA, CDR2 YSYEKL. The V and J ends lost 0 bases and 3 bases respectively, with 7 bases between them. The CDR3 DNA reads as TGCGCCAGCAGCCAAGACAGAGGAACAGATACGCAGTATTTT. Residues: CASSQDRGTDTQYF.

V usage is TRBV2 and J usage is TRBJ2-3; the match to TRBD2 covers 13 bases. The germline V gene has CDR1 SNHLY and CDR2 FYNNEI. The CDR3 loop spans 14 amino acids. The V gene end was trimmed by 8 bases and the J gene end by 6 bases; junction bases not matched to a gene: 5. CDR3 nucleotides: TGTGCCAGCCAACTAGCGGGAGGGCCGGATACGCAGTATTTT. As protein: CASQLAGGPDTQYF.

V and J are TRBV7-8 and TRBJ1-2; D ambiguous. The V gene lost 2 bases and the J gene lost 0 bases, with 7 bases spanning the gap. The CDR3 is made up of 14 amino acids. Germline values: CDR1 SGHVS, CDR2 FQNEAQ. The CDR3 DNA follows: TGTGCCAGCAGCTTACGGCAGGCTAACTATGGCTACACCTTC. Protein: CASSLRQANYGYTF.

CDR3 sequence: CASSFADHYGYTF. The CDR3 region has the DNA TGTGCCAGCAGTTTCGCGGACCACTATGGCTACACCTTC. This rearrangement joins TRBV27 to TRBJ1-2; D is uncertain. V lost 3 bases and J 3 bases, leaving 8 bases between the germline ends. The CDR3 is 13 amino acids. The germline gives CDR1 MNHEY, CDR2 SMNVEV (reference sequence).

The CDR3, as DNA: TGTGCCAGCAGCTTGGCCAGGGGGCTCATGAACACTGAAGCTTTCTTT. Residues: CASSLARGLMNTEAFF. This chain uses TRBV11-2 with TRBJ1-1; 8 bases agree with TRBD1. The CDR3 runs 16 residues. V trimming: 3 bases; J trimming: 0 bases; junction bases outside the gene matches: 6. Looked up from germline, CDR1 is SGHAT and CDR2 is FQNNGV. The variable domain in full, completed from reference TRBV11-2 and TRBJ1-1, reads EAGVAQSPRYKIIEKRQSVAFWCNPISGHATLYWYQQILGQGPKLLIQFQNNGVVDDSQLPKDRFSAERLKGVDSTLKIQPAKLEDSAVYLCASSLARGLMNTEAFFGQGTRLTVV.

This rearrangement joins TRBV6-5 to TRBJ2-5; 8 positions agree with TRBD2. With 5 bases clipped from V and 1 base from J, the junction kept 6 bases outside the gene matches. CDR3 size: 15 residues. Germline V gene sequence: CDR1 MNHEY, CDR2 SVGAGI. The CDR3 DNA reads as TGTGCCAGCAGTATTAGCGGGGCCATCCAAGAGACCCAGTACTTC. Translated, it gives CASSISGAIQETQYF.

The rearrangement uses TRBV7-6 and TRBJ2-1; 7 positions agree with TRBD2. V gave up 1 base and J gave up 3 bases; unmatched junction bases: 6. Germline V gene lookup returns CDR1 SGHVS and CDR2 FNYEAQ. The CDR3 consists of 16 residues. CDR3 sequence reads: CASSLGAGSNYNEQFF. CDR3 bases: TGTGCCAGCAGCTTAGGAGCGGGGTCCAACTACAATGAGCAGTTCTTC.

The chain joins TRBV7-2 to TRBJ2-3; a weak D match, TRBD2 (7 bases). Germline V CDR1 and CDR2: SGHTA, FQGNSA. V was clipped by 0 bases and J by 5 bases, with 12 bases between them. The CDR3 consists of 15 residues. Here the CDR3 reads CASSLAGGRGDTQYF. In DNA form, the CDR3 reads TGTGCCAGCAGCTTAGCGGGGGGGCGTGGAGATACGCAGTATTTT.

CDR3 sequence: CASSLAPRGQLYSYNSPLHF. The CDR3 DNA follows: TGCGCCAGCAGCTTGGCCCCCCGGGGGCAACTGTACTCCTATAATTCACCCCTCCACTTT. The chain is built from TRBV5-1 and TRBJ1-6; the D gene is possibly TRBD1 (6 bases). Germline CDR1 reads SGHRS; CDR2 reads YFSETQ. The CDR3 runs 20 residues. V lost 0 bases to trimming and J lost 0 bases, with 19 bases between them.

The chain has TRBV19 and TRBJ2-3; 12 bases fit TRBD2. V was clipped by 5 bases and J by 3 bases; unmatched bases: 9. CDR1 is LNHDA and CDR2 is SQIVND in the germline V gene (reference sequence). CDR3 length equals 17 residues. CDR3 amino acids: CASSARLAGVWTDTQYF. Here the CDR3 DNA reads TGTGCCAGTAGTGCGCGACTAGCGGGAGTGTGGACAGATACGCAGTATTTT.

The CDR3 DNA is TGTGCCAGCTCACCCGACAGGGGGATTCAGCCCCAGCATTTT. This encodes CASSPDRGIQPQHF. The V gene is TRBV18, the J gene TRBJ1-5; TRBD1 aligns across 9 bases. The CDR3 loop spans 14 amino acids. Losses at the gene ends were 3 bases for V and 6 bases for J; bases not matched to a gene: 3. Germline CDR1 KGHSH, CDR2 LQKENI.

The chain joins TRBV4-2 to TRBJ2-7; the match to TRBD2 covers 12 bases. Germline values: CDR1 LGHNA, CDR2 YNFKEQ. V shed 8 bases, J shed 1 base, and the junction held 12 bases outside the gene matches. The CDR3 has 17 amino acids. CDR3 amino acids: CASSPTALAGGSYEQYF. CDR3 DNA sequence: TGTGCCAGCTCTCCTACAGCCCTAGCGGGAGGGTCCTACGAGCAGTACTTC.

The chain carries TRBV19 and TRBJ2-7, with TRBD2 matching over 9 bases. This CDR3 has 14 amino acids. V gave up 5 bases and J gave up 2 bases; unmatched junction bases: 4. CDR1 is LNHDA, CDR2 SQIVND, per germline (reference sequence). CDR3 in amino acids: CASSRSGRTYEQYF. CDR3 bases: TGTGCCAGTAGTCGGAGCGGGAGGACCTACGAGCAGTACTTC.

V and J are TRBV2 and TRBJ1-5; 7 bases line up with TRBD1. CDR3 length equals 15 residues. V was pared by 3 bases and J by 4 bases, with 6 bases of the junction left unmatched. From germline, CDR1 is SNHLY and CDR2 FYNNEI. CDR3 in DNA: TGTGCCAGCAGTGAGGGGCAGGGGGGGAATCAGCCCCAGCATTTT. Translation gives CASSEGQGGNQPQHF.

This clone was detected only once. J is TRBJ1-3 and V is TRBV5-1; the D gene is possibly TRBD1 (6 bases). The CDR3 covers 15 residues. V lost 0 bases, J lost 3 bases, and 10 bases lay in between. CDR1 and CDR2 from the germline V gene are SGHRS and YFSETQ. This chain's CDR3 is CASSLEPGVGNTIYF. The CDR3 DNA follows: TGCGCCAGCAGCTTGGAGCCAGGGGTTGGAAACACCATATATTTT.

The chain joins TRBV2 to TRBJ1-4; TRBD1 matches at 10 bases. Germline V lookup: CDR1 SNHLY, CDR2 FYNNEI. The CDR3 has 14 amino acids. With 8 bases clipped from V and 7 bases from J, the junction kept 7 bases outside the gene matches. CDR3 nucleotides: TGTGCCAGCTTAGCCGGGACAGGGGCTGAAAAACTGTTTTTT. Translation gives CASLAGTGAEKLFF.

The rearrangement uses TRBV29-1 and TRBJ2-7, with D unclear. Trimming stripped 6 bases from V and 0 bases from J, with 6 bases between. This CDR3 has 11 amino acids. Germline values: CDR1 SQVTM, CDR2 ANQGSEA. This chain's CDR3 is CSVTASYEQYF. CDR3 DNA: TGCAGCGTCACAGCCTCCTACGAGCAGTACTTC.

The chain has TRBV10-3 and TRBJ2-3, with TRBD2 matching over 10 bases. J was trimmed by 5 bases and V by 4 bases; bases with no gene match: 6. The germline gives CDR1 ENHRY, CDR2 SYGVKD. This CDR3 contains 15 residues. The CDR3 is CAISGGLANLDTQYF. For the CDR3, the DNA is TGTGCCATCAGTGGGGGACTAGCGAATTTAGATACGCAGTATTTT.

The chain is built from TRBV9 and TRBJ1-2, with D tentatively TRBD1 (6 bases). CDR1 and CDR2 from the germline V gene are SGDLS and YYNGEE. CDR3 length equals 15 residues. The V and J ends lost 4 bases and 2 bases respectively, with 15 bases between them. CDR3 bases: TGTGCCAGCAGCCCTCACAGGGAGATAAACTATGGCTACACCTTC. Encoded protein: CASSPHREINYGYTF.